A selection of T cell receptor beta chains follows, all from one sample in a study of T-cell memory formation after mild COVID-19. TCRdb re-derived calls from the 5' RACE reads in MiXCR, one entry per CDR3 protein. The data hold roughly 550,000 distinct CDR3 sequences, with roughly 22% observed a single time. The sequenced sample consisted of PBMCs or a T cell subset sorted from them (not recorded which). These receptors were taken from an adult woman who had mild COVID-19 (a few samples of this study predate the infection). Cell type and time point are not known. Each CDR3 is given with its conserved first and last residue. The D gene is left open where the match is weak. For some rows the clone size is stated as once, few or many, or as a class when expanded; others skip it.

cdr3_aa cdr3_nt cdr3_length v_call d_call clone_size j_call
CASSLGTRAGEQYF TGTGCCAGCAGCCTCGGAACTAGGGCCGGGGAGCAGTACTTC 14 TRBV16 . . TRBJ2-7
CASSQSSTQGRRNEQFF TGCGCCAGCAGTCAATCGTCGACACAGGGTCGGAGGAATGAGCAGTTCTTC 17 TRBV23-1 . few TRBJ2-1
CASSLWGGTTDTQYF TGCGCCAGCAGCTTGTGGGGCGGAACCACAGATACGCAGTATTTT 15 TRBV5-1 . few TRBJ2-3
CASSPNRGSNQPQHF TGTGCCAGCAGCCCTAACAGGGGAAGCAATCAGCCCCAGCATTTT 15 TRBV5-6 TRBD1 . TRBJ1-5
CASSYEAGFSYEQYF TGTGCCAGCAGTTACGAAGCGGGCTTCTCCTACGAGCAGTACTTC 15 TRBV6-5 . . TRBJ2-7
CASSPGQGAHGYTF TGCGCCAGCAGCCCGGGACAGGGGGCTCATGGCTACACCTTC 14 TRBV5-1 TRBD1 . TRBJ1-2
CAWSTSGRPTDTQYF TGTGCCTGGAGTACTAGCGGGAGGCCCACAGATACGCAGTATTTT 15 TRBV30 TRBD2 . TRBJ2-3
CASSPTGANIQYF TGTGCCAGCAGTCCTACAGGGGCAAACATTCAGTACTTC 13 TRBV5-8 TRBD1 . TRBJ2-4
CASSLVVYEQFF TGTGCCAGCAGCTTAGTGGTCTATGAGCAGTTCTTC 12 TRBV7-9 . few TRBJ2-1
CASSLSGVHQPQHF TGTGCCAGCAGTCTCTCAGGGGTACATCAGCCCCAGCATTTT 14 TRBV6-2/TRBV6-3 . . TRBJ1-5
CASSAHSGVDNEQFF TGCGCCAGCAGCGCCCACTCAGGGGTAGACAATGAGCAGTTCTTC 15 TRBV5-1 . few TRBJ2-1
CSAMGTPSTDTQYF TGCAGTGCTATGGGCACCCCTAGCACAGATACGCAGTATTTT 14 TRBV20-1 . few TRBJ2-3
CASRTGYSNQPQHF TGTGCCAGCCGGACAGGTTATAGCAATCAGCCCCAGCATTTT 14 TRBV28 TRBD1 . TRBJ1-5
CASSHKAVLAVYNEQFF TGTGCCAGCAGTCATAAAGCGGTCCTTGCGGTCTACAATGAGCAGTTCTTC 17 TRBV7-8 . . TRBJ2-1
CASSPGGTYASEKLFF TGCGCCAGCAGCCCCGGCGGCACCTATGCTTCGGAAAAACTGTTTTTT 16 TRBV4-1 . . TRBJ1-4
CASSPSIHTIYF TGTGCCAGCAGCCCCTCGATCCACACCATATATTTT 12 TRBV7-9 . . TRBJ1-3
CASSLGTGGNYEQYF TGCGCCAGCAGCTTGGGGACAGGGGGCAACTACGAGCAGTACTTC 15 TRBV5-1 TRBD1 many TRBJ2-7
CASSLIMLAGVNTGELFF TGTGCCAGCAGCTTGATCATGCTAGCGGGAGTAAACACCGGGGAGCTGTTTTTT 18 TRBV5-4 TRBD2 few TRBJ2-2
CSASGRRSSYEQYF TGCAGTGCTAGCGGTCGTAGAAGCTCCTACGAGCAGTACTTC 14 TRBV20-1 . . TRBJ2-7
CASSLARGTGTQETQYF TGCGCCAGCAGCTTGGCCCGTGGGACAGGGACCCAAGAGACCCAGTACTTC 17 TRBV5-1 TRBD1 many TRBJ2-5
CASSQDASGYTDTQYF TGCGCCAGCAGCCAAGACGCTAGCGGTTACACAGATACGCAGTATTTT 16 TRBV4-3 TRBD2 few TRBJ2-3
CASRTGAGVKQETQYF TGTGCCAGCAGAACGGGGGCCGGGGTCAAGCAAGAGACCCAGTACTTC 16 TRBV2 . . TRBJ2-5
CASSQIGETQYF TGCGCCAGCAGCCAAATCGGAGAGACCCAGTACTTC 12 TRBV4-1 . few TRBJ2-5
CASTTGLETSYEQYF TGTGCCAGCACCACTGGCCTAGAGACCTCCTACGAGCAGTACTTC 15 TRBV5-5 . few TRBJ2-7
CASSQGLAGALSTDTQYF TGCGCCAGCAGCCAAGGACTAGCGGGGGCGCTTAGCACAGATACGCAGTATTTT 18 TRBV4-1 TRBD2 . TRBJ2-3
CASSQSAELGSYEQFF TGCGCCAGCAGCCAGAGTGCCGAGCTGGGGAGCTATGAGCAGTTCTTC 16 TRBV4-3 . . TRBJ2-1
CSARDFGVLQETQYF TGCAGTGCTAGAGATTTCGGGGTACTCCAAGAGACCCAGTACTTC 15 TRBV20-1 . . TRBJ2-5
CASSLQGSDEQYF TGTGCCAGCAGCTTACAGGGGAGCGACGAGCAGTACTTC 13 TRBV7-8 . . TRBJ2-7
CASSPKESYEQYF TGTGCCAGCTCACCAAAGGAGTCCTACGAGCAGTACTTC 13 TRBV18 . . TRBJ2-7
CASSSFAENTEAFF TGCGCCAGCAGCTCGTTCGCAGAGAACACTGAAGCTTTCTTT 14 TRBV5-1 . . TRBJ1-1
CASSEYRDYSNQPQHF TGTGCCAGCAGTGAGTACAGGGATTATAGCAATCAGCCCCAGCATTTT 16 TRBV6-4 . . TRBJ1-5
CASSTGTGYGYTF TGTGCCAGCAGCACCGGGACAGGCTATGGCTACACCTTC 13 TRBV7-9 TRBD1 few TRBJ1-2
CAYTHFGRSNEQFF TGTGCCTACACACACTTCGGGAGGTCCAATGAGCAGTTCTTC 14 TRBV30 TRBD2 . TRBJ2-1
CASSLAGEVWNEQFF TGTGCCAGCAGCTTAGCGGGAGAAGTATGGAATGAGCAGTTCTTC 15 TRBV7-2 . few TRBJ2-1
CSAAQVSYYEQYF TGCAGTGCTGCACAAGTCTCCTACTACGAGCAGTACTTC 13 TRBV20-1 . . TRBJ2-7
CSVEDHGGLAVFF TGCAGCGTTGAAGATCATGGCGGACTAGCCGTGTTCTTC 13 TRBV29-1 TRBD2 few TRBJ2-1
CASSLNGGMGTGELFF TGTGCCAGCAGCTTAAATGGGGGAATGGGCACCGGGGAGCTGTTTTTT 16 TRBV7-3 . . TRBJ2-2
CASRREANVLTF TGTGCCAGCAGGCGCGAAGCCAACGTCCTGACTTTC 12 TRBV2 . . TRBJ2-6
CASSFTSGNEGEQFF TGTGCCAGCAGCTTCACTAGCGGGAACGAGGGGGAGCAGTTCTTC 15 TRBV7-9 TRBD2 few TRBJ2-1
CASSAGGTVADTQYF TGTGCCAGCAGCGCGGGCGGGACAGTCGCAGATACGCAGTATTTT 15 TRBV11-3 . . TRBJ2-3
CASSLIAGDLNEQFF TGTGCCAGCAGCTTAATAGCGGGAGATCTCAATGAGCAGTTCTTC 15 TRBV7-2 TRBD2 few TRBJ2-1
CSAIKGRSEKLFF TGCAGTGCTATTAAGGGACGGAGTGAAAAACTGTTTTTT 13 TRBV20-1 . . TRBJ1-4
CATQVRGAQGNQPQHF TGTGCCACCCAAGTCCGGGGGGCTCAGGGCAATCAGCCCCAGCATTTT 16 TRBV15 . . TRBJ1-5
CASSYVIAGGLGTDTQYF TGTGCCAGCAGTTACGTAATAGCGGGGGGGCTTGGCACAGATACGCAGTATTTT 18 TRBV6-2/TRBV6-3 TRBD2 . TRBJ2-3
CSARGSRGLADTQYF TGCAGTGCTAGAGGTTCGCGGGGGCTCGCAGATACGCAGTATTTT 15 TRBV20-1 . . TRBJ2-3
CASSPLDRPYNEQFF TGTGCCAGCAGCCCTCTAGACAGGCCCTACAATGAGCAGTTCTTC 15 TRBV9 . . TRBJ2-1
CSASTGTSDEQFF TGCAGTGCTAGTACAGGGACTAGTGATGAGCAGTTCTTC 13 TRBV20-1 TRBD2 . TRBJ2-1
CASSWGAEDTEAFF TGTGCCAGCAGCTGGGGGGCCGAGGACACTGAAGCTTTCTTT 14 TRBV7-6 . few TRBJ1-1
CATRQSSGANVLTF TGTGCCACCCGACAGAGCTCTGGGGCCAACGTCCTGACTTTC 14 TRBV6-2/TRBV6-3 . few TRBJ2-6
CASRQGQADTQYF TGTGCCAGCAGACAGGGACAGGCAGATACGCAGTATTTT 13 TRBV6-5 TRBD1 few TRBJ2-3
CASRVNTGELFF TGTGCCAGCAGGGTTAACACCGGGGAGCTGTTTTTT 12 TRBV12-3/TRBV12-4 . many TRBJ2-2
CASTGTGGRQPQHF TGTGCCAGCACCGGGACAGGGGGCAGGCAGCCCCAGCATTTT 14 TRBV2 TRBD1 . TRBJ1-5